The sequence of this TCR beta chain was determined in a study of T-cell memory formation after mild COVID-19. The CDR3 has 13 residues. The ends were cut back, 7 bases at V and 5 bases at J, with 13 bases in the middle. Germline CDR1 MNHNY, CDR2 SVGAGI (reference sequence). This clonotype has just a few counts. TCRdb analysed the 5' RACE reads with MiXCR anew, one entry per CDR3 protein. The table lists over 450,000 distinct CDR3 sequences, just over 20% of them singletons. Sequences were obtained from PBMCs or a T cell subset sorted from them (not recorded which). The chain employs TRBV6-6 and TRBJ2-3; no definite D call. The receptor was isolated from an adult woman who had mild COVID-19 (a few samples of this study predate the infection). Cell type and time point are not known. The CDR3 here is CASTIPVGDTQYF. The CDR3 coding sequence is TGTGCCAGCACCATCCCGGTTGGAGATACGCAGTATTTT.